The entry below describes one TCR beta chain. Its antigen is unidentified. Assaying covered 10^5 or so TCR templates per sample. Sequenced by immunoSEQ multiplex PCR; TCRdb stores in-frame clones only, minus some. The data show approximately 100,000 clones, about 95% seen once. The CDR3 spans 20 residues. The V end lost 6 bases, the J end lost 0 bases, and 29 bases lay between the germline ends. Looked up from germline, CDR1 is MNHNS and CDR2 is SASEGT. The entry originates in a study of siplizumab effects on memory and regulatory T cells. Overall study results and limits: Suppressive activity of Tregs proliferating in siplizumab cultures remained unconfirmed. Only a minority of proliferating CD4+ or CD8+ clones had an assignable naive or memory phenotype, with roughly 80-97% lacking one. Major contributors to the alloresponse seemed to be naive T cells, which also appeared more diverse than memory cells.

The sample consisted of Tregs sorted from blood. This receptor was identified in a human donor in good health. The V call is TRBV6-1, the J call TRBJ1-2; possible D gene TRBD1, 6 bases. The CDR3 DNA reads TGTGCCAGCAGAGAACTTTTTGCTGTGGGGGGCACCCCAGCTAACTATGGCTACACCTTC. It codes for CASRELFAVGGTPANYGYTF.